This T cell receptor beta chain was observed in a study of blood T cell repertoires in COVID-19. About the study: Spain, Italy and the United States supplied samples that represented acute and convalescent COVID-19.

V lost 4 bases to trimming and J lost 2 bases, with 10 bases between them. Germline values: CDR1 SGDLS, CDR2 YYNGEE. The CDR3 runs to 14 residues. Measured with immunoSEQ multiplex PCR; TCRdb has only the in-frame clones, and not every one. The sample consists of 120,000 to 150,000 clones, over 75% of them appearing once. The TCR comes from a woman in her forties or fifties with acute or convalescent COVID-19. This chain joins TRBV9 and TRBJ2-1, with unresolved D. The sample was peripheral blood. CDR3 amino acids: CASSPQTTYNEQFF. The CDR3 region has the DNA TGTGCCAGCAGCCCCCAAACTACCTACAATGAGCAGTTCTTC. Using reference TRBV9 and TRBJ2-1 for the parts outside the CDR3, the full variable domain is DSGVTQTPKHLITATGQRVTLRCSPRSGDLSVYWYQQSLDQGLQFLIQYYNGEERAKGNILERFSAQQFPDLHSELNLSSLELGDSALYFCASSPQTTYNEQFFGPGTRLTVL.